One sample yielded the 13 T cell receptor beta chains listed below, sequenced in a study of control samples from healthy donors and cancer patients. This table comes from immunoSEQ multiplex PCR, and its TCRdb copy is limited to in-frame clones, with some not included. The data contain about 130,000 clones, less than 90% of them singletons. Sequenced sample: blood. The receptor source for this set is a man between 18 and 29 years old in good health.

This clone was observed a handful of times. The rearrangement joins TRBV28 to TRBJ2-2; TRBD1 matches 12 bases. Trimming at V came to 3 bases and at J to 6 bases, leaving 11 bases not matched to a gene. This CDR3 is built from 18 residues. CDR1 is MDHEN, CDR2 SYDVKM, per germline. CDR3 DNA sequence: TGTGCCAGCAGTTTCGGGACAGGGGGCGCCCGGAAAGCCGGGGAGCTGTTTTTT. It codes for CASSFGTGGARKAGELFF.

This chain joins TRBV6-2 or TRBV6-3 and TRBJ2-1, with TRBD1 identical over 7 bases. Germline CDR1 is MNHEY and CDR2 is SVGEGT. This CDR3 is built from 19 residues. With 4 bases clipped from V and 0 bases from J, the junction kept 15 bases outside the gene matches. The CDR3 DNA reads TGTGCCAGCAGTTCCAGACAGGGTGGTGCGGGCTTCTCCTACAATGAGCAGTTCTTC. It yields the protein CASSSRQGGAGFSYNEQFF.

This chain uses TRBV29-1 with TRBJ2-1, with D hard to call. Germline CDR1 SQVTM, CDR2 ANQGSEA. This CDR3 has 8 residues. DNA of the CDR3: TGCTCCTACAATGAGCAGTTCTTC. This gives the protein CSYNEQFF.

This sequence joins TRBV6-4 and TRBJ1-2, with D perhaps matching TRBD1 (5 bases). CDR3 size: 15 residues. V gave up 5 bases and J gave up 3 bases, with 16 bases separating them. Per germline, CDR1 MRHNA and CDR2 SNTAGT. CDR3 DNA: TGTGCCAGCAGTCCTACCGGGGCATACGACTATGGCTACACCTTC. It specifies CASSPTGAYDYGYTF.

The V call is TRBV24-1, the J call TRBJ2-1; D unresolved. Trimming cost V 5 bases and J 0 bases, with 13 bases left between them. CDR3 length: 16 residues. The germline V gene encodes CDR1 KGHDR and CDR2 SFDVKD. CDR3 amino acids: CATSGLLQRSYNEQFF. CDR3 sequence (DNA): TGTGCCACCAGTGGACTTTTACAACGCTCCTACAATGAGCAGTTCTTC.

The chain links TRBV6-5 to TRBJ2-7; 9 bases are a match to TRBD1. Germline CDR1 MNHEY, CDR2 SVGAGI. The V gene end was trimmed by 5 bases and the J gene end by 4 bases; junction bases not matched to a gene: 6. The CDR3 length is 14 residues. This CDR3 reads CASSTPGQGYEQYF. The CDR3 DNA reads TGTGCCAGCAGTACGCCGGGACAGGGATACGAGCAGTACTTC.

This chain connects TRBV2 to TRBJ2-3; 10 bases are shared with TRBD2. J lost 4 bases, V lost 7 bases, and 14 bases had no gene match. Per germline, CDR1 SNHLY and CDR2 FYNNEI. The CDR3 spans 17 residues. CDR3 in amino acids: CASTKNSGRAFADTQYF. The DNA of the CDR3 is TGTGCCAGCACTAAGAACAGCGGGAGGGCCTTTGCAGATACGCAGTATTTT.

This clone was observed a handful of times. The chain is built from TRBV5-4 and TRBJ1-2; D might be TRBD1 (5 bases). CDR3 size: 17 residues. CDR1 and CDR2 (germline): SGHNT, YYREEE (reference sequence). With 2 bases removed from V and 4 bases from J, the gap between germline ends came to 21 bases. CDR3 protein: CASSFEPVLVGTYGYTF. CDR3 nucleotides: TGTGCCAGCAGCTTCGAGCCTGTCCTCGTTGGGACCTATGGCTACACCTTC. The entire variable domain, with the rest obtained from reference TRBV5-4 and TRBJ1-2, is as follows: ETGVTQSPTHLIKTRGQQVTLRCSSQSGHNTVSWYQQALGQGPQFIFQYYREEENGRGNFPPRFSGLQFPNYSSELNVNALELDDSALYLCASSFEPVLVGTYGYTFGSGTRLTVV.

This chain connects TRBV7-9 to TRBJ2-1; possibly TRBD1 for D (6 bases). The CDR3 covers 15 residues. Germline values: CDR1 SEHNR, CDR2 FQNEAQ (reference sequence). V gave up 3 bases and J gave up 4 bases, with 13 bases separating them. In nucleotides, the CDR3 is TGTGCCAGCAGCTTCGGGGTAGGGGGATACAATGAGCAGTTCTTC. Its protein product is CASSFGVGGYNEQFF. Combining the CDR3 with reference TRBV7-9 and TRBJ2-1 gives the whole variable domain DTGVSQNPRHKITKRGQNVTFRCDPISEHNRLYWYRQTLGQGPEFLTYFQNEAQLEKSRLLSDRFSAERPKGSFSTLEIQRTEQGDSAMYLCASSFGVGGYNEQFFGPGTRLTVL.

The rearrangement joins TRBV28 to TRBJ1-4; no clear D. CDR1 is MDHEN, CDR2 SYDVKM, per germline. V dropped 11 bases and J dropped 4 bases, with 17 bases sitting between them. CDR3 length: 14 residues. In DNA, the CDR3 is TGTGCCGGCTCGAGGTCTGCGGATAATGAAAAACTGTTTTTT. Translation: CAGSRSADNEKLFF.

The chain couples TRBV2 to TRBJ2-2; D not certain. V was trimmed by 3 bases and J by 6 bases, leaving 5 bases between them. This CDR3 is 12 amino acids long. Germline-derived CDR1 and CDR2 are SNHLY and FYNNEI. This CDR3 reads CASSEFAGELFF. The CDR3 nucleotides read TGTGCCAGCAGTGAGTTTGCCGGGGAGCTGTTTTTT.

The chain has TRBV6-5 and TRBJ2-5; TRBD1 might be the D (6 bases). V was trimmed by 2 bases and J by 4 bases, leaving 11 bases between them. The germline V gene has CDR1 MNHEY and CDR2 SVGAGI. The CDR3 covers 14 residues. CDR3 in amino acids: CASSYRGGIETQYF. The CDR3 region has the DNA TGTGCCAGCAGTTACCGAGGGGGAATAGAGACCCAGTACTTC.

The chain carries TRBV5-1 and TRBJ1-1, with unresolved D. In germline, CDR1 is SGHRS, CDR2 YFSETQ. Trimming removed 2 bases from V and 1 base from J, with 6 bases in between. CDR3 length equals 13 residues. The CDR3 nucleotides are TGCGCCAGCAGCTTTCCACCGAACACTGAAGCTTTCTTT. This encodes CASSFPPNTEAFF.